This passage covers 18 T cell receptor beta chains from one sample sequenced in a study of blood T cell repertoires in COVID-19. Some clones are missing from TCRdb's copy, which holds only in-frame ones; the method was immunoSEQ multiplex PCR. The table lists under 350,000 clones, almost 85% of them singletons. Sequencing was done on a sample of peripheral blood. The receptors originated from a human donor in a cohort sampled during active COVID-19.

V and J are TRBV27 and TRBJ1-2, with a weak D call TRBD1 (6 bases). Trimming took 5 bases from V and 8 from J, leaving 12 bases between them. This CDR3 has 12 residues. Germline values: CDR1 MNHEY, CDR2 SMNVEV (reference sequence). This chain's CDR3 is CASSDGGGGYTF. In DNA, the CDR3 is TGTGCCAGCAGTGATGGGGGCGGGGGCTACACCTTC.

CDR3 bases: TGTGCCAGCAGCCAGGCAGGGGGCTGGTACGAGCAGTACTTC. This codes for CASSQAGGWYEQYF. The chain has TRBV14 and TRBJ2-7; 8 nucleotides match TRBD1. The CDR3 is 14 residues long. Unmatched junction bases numbered 5, after V lost 3 bases and J lost 4 bases. Germline assignment: CDR1 SGHDN and CDR2 FVKESK.

V is TRBV19 and J is TRBJ2-4; 14 nucleotides align to TRBD2. V was clipped by 6 bases and J by 9 bases; unmatched bases: 4. Germline lookup yields CDR1 LNHDA and CDR2 SQIVND (reference sequence). The CDR3 is 14 amino acids. For the CDR3, the DNA is TGTGCCAGTAGGACCGGACTAGCGGGGGGCATTCAGTACTTC. Its protein product is CASRTGLAGGIQYF.

The table lists this clone with a few counts. The chain joins TRBV4-1 to TRBJ1-2; no definite D call. CDR3 size: 14 residues. Germline CDR1 reads MGHRA; CDR2 reads YSYEKL. V was shortened by 1 base and J by 4 bases, with 10 bases between the two germline ends. The CDR3 nucleotides are TGCGCCAGCAGCCAAGCGATGGCCTTCTATGGCTACACCTTC. It codes for CASSQAMAFYGYTF.

This chain joins TRBV3-1 (or the pseudogene TRBV3-2) and TRBJ1-1; possibly TRBD1 for D (5 bases). This CDR3 region has 15 residues. CDR1 is LGHDT, CDR2 YNNKEL, per germline (reference sequence). Trimming removed 0 bases at V and 8 bases at J, with 16 bases between. The CDR3 protein is CASSQDIRAGREAFF. The CDR3 bases are TGTGCCAGCAGCCAAGATATCAGGGCAGGACGGGAAGCTTTCTTT.

This clone was seen at least ten times. The chain links TRBV4-1 to TRBJ1-1, with D unresolved. CDR3 length: 15 residues. Deletions cut 4 bases from V and 0 bases from J, with 12 bases between. From germline, CDR1 is MGHRA and CDR2 YSYEKL. The CDR3 is CASSRTQSMNTEAFF. CDR3 in DNA: TGCGCCAGCAGCCGCACACAAAGTATGAACACTGAAGCTTTCTTT.

The rearrangement uses TRBV24-1 and TRBJ1-5; weak D call: TRBD1 (5 bases). Deletions cut 5 bases from V and 4 bases from J, with 14 bases between. Looked up from germline, CDR1 is KGHDR and CDR2 is SFDVKD. This CDR3 contains 15 residues. CDR3 amino acids: CATSGAGKENQPQHF. The CDR3 coding sequence is TGTGCCACCAGTGGGGCAGGGAAGGAGAATCAGCCCCAGCATTTT.

The chain recombines TRBV10-1 with TRBJ2-3; D is unresolved. The V gene lost 4 bases and the J gene lost 6 bases, with 17 bases spanning the gap. This CDR3 is 15 amino acids long. The germline CDR1 and CDR2 sequences are WNHNN and SYGVQD (reference sequence). The CDR3, as DNA: TGCGCCAGCAGTGTCTCTGAACCCTCGACTGATACGCAGTATTTT. Residues: CASSVSEPSTDTQYF.

V gene TRBV7-3 combines with J gene TRBJ1-1; a possible D gene is TRBD1 (5 bases). The V gene's germline CDR1 is SGHTA and CDR2 FQGTGA. V was clipped by 9 bases and J by 5 bases, with 16 bases between them. The length of the CDR3 is 13 residues. This CDR3 reads CASLQGLLTEAFF. The CDR3 DNA sequence: TGTGCCAGTTTGCAGGGATTGTTGACTGAAGCTTTCTTT.

This chain links TRBV5-3 with TRBJ1-5; 7 bases are a match to TRBD1. TRBV5-3 is filed as an ORF, its function uncertain. The CDR3 length is 17 residues. The V gene end was trimmed by 0 bases and the J gene end by 0 bases; junction bases not matched to a gene: 6. The CDR3 nucleotides read TGTGCCAGAAGCTTGGGGGGACAGATTTATAGCAATCAGCCCCAGCATTTT. Amino acids: CARSLGGQIYSNQPQHF.

This rearrangement joins TRBV19 to TRBJ1-2; D is perhaps TRBD1 (6 bases). Trimming stripped 6 bases from V and 4 bases from J, with 24 bases between. The germline V gene has CDR1 LNHDA and CDR2 SQIVND (reference sequence). There are 17 residues in the CDR3. The CDR3 region is CASSPTINRERPYGYTF. The CDR3 DNA sequence: TGTGCCAGTAGCCCAACCATAAACAGGGAACGGCCCTATGGCTACACCTTC.

This rearrangement joins TRBV15 to TRBJ2-5, with TRBD1 identical over 12 bases. The V gene's germline CDR1 is LNHNV and CDR2 YYDKDF (reference sequence). Unmatched junction bases numbered 6, after V lost 5 bases and J lost 5 bases. The CDR3 runs 15 residues. The CDR3 DNA reads as TGTGCCACCAGCTCCCGGGACAGGGGGCAGGAGACCCAGTACTTC. It specifies CATSSRDRGQETQYF.

This chain links TRBV29-1 with TRBJ2-3; D possibly corresponds to TRBD1 (6 bases). Trimming shortened V by 8 bases and J by 9 bases, and 21 bases separated the two germline ends. The germline V gene has CDR1 SQVTM and CDR2 ANQGSEA. This CDR3 contains 13 residues. CDR3 in amino acids: CSIKGRGGLTQYF. CDR3 DNA: TGCAGCATTAAGGGCAGGGGTGGCCTAACGCAGTATTTT.

This clone is a singleton in its sample. The V and J genes are TRBV7-6 and TRBJ2-7; D may be TRBD2 (6 bases). The CDR3 contains 14 residues. V dropped 1 base and J dropped 6 bases, with 13 bases sitting between them. The V gene's germline CDR1 is SGHVS and CDR2 FNYEAQ. CDR3 nucleotide sequence: TGTGCCAGCAGCTTAGGCGGGGAATCGTCCGAGCAGTACTTC. Its translation is CASSLGGESSEQYF. The whole variable domain, remainder taken from reference TRBV7-6 and TRBJ2-7, is GAGVSQSPRYKVTKRGQDVALRCDPISGHVSLYWYRQALGQGPEFLTYFNYEAQQDKSGLPNDRFSAERPEGSISTLTIQRTEQRDSAMYRCASSLGGESSEQYFGPGTRLTVT.

In this sample, this clone turned up a few times. This chain links TRBV6-1 with TRBJ1-5, with D unclear. CDR1 MNHNS and CDR2 SASEGT come from the germline V gene. This CDR3 has 14 residues. Trimming removed 7 bases from V and 6 bases from J, with 16 bases in between. CDR3 loop: CASKGLNFGQPQHF. In DNA form, the CDR3 reads TGTGCCAGCAAAGGACTGAACTTCGGTCAGCCCCAGCATTTT.

V gene TRBV3-1 (or the pseudogene TRBV3-2) combines with J gene TRBJ1-5, with 7 positions matching TRBD1. CDR1 is LGHDT, CDR2 YNNKEL, per germline (reference sequence). Trimming took 4 bases from V and 6 from J; bases not matched to a gene: 9. The CDR3 covers 15 residues. The DNA for the CDR3 is TGTGCCAGCAGCCGGGGACAGCCGACGAGTCAGCCCCAGCATTTT. This encodes CASSRGQPTSQPQHF.

V usage is TRBV2 and J usage is TRBJ2-5; D remains ambiguous. The germline gives CDR1 SNHLY, CDR2 FYNNEI. Trimming cost V 5 bases and J 5 bases, with 9 bases left between them. This CDR3 has 12 amino acids. CDR3 region: CASSNSWETQYF. CDR3 DNA sequence: TGTGCCAGCAGTAATAGCTGGGAGACCCAGTACTTC. Based on the CDR3 plus reference TRBV2 and TRBJ2-5, the full variable domain is EPEVTQTPSHQVTQMGQEVILRCVPISNHLYFYWYRQILGQKVEFLVSFYNNEISEKSEIFDDQFSVERPDGSNFTLKIRSTKLEDSAMYFCASSNSWETQYFGPGTRLLVL.

The chain employs TRBV13 and TRBJ1-2, with D unclear. Germline CDR1 and CDR2: PRHDT and FYEKMQ (reference sequence). CDR3 length equals 14 residues. V was clipped by 4 bases and J by 1 base, with 10 bases between them. CDR3 DNA sequence: TGTGCCAGCAGCTCGGGAACAGTTAACTATGGCTACACCTTC. It is translated as CASSSGTVNYGYTF.